This TCR beta chain was documented in a study of blood T cell repertoires in COVID-19. Generated by immunoSEQ multiplex PCR, the TCRdb table keeps only in-frame clones and is missing some. The sample includes about 210,000 clones, more than 70% of them seen just once. The length of the CDR3 is 18 residues. Sequenced sample: peripheral blood. The source of this sequence is a human donor in a cohort sampled during active COVID-19. The chain recombines TRBV21-1 with TRBJ1-4; the table's D call TRBD1 went unverified against the DNA. TRBV21-1 is a known pseudogene. The CDR3 here is CASSKASPGPITNEKLFF. CDR3 nucleotide sequence: TGTGCCAGCAGCAAAGCTTCGCCAGGCCCTATAACTAATGAAAAACTGTTTTTT.